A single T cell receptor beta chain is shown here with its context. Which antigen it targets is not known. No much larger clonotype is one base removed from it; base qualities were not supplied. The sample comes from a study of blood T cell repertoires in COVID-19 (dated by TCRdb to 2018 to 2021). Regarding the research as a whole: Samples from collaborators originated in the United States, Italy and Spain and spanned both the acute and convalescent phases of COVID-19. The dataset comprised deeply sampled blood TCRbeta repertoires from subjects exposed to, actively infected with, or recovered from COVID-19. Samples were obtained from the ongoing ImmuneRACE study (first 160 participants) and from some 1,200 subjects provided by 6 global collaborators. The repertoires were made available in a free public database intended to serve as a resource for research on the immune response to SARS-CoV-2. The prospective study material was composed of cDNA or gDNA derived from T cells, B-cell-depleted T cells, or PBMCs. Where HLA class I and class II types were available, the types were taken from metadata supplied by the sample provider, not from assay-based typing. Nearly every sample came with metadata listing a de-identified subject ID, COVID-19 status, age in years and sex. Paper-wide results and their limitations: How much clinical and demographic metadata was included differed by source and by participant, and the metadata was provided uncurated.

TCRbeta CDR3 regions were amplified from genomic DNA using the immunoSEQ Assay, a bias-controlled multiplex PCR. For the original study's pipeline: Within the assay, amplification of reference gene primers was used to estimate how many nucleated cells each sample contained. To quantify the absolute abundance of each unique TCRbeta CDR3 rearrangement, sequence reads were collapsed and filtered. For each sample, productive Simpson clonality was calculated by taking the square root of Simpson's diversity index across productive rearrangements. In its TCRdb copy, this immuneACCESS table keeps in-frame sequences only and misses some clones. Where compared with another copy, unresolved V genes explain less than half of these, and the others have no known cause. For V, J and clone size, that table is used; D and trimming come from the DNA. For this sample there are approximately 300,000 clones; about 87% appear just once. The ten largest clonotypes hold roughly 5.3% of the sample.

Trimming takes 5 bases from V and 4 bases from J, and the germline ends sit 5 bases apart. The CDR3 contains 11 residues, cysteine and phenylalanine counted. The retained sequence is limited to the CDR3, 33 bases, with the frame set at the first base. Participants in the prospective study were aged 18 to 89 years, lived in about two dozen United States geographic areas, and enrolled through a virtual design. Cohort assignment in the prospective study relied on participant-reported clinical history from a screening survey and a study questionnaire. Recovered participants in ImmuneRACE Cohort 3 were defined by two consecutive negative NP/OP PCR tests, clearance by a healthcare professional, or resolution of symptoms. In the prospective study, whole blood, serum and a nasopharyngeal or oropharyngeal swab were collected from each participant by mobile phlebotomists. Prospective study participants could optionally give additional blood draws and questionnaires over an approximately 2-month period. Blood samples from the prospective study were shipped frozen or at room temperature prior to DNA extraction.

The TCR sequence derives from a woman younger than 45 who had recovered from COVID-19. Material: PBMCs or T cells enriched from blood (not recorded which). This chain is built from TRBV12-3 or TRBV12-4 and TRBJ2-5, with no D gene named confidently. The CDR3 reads CASSLRETQYF. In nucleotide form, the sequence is TGTGCCAGCAGTCTGAGAGAGACCCAGTACTTC.